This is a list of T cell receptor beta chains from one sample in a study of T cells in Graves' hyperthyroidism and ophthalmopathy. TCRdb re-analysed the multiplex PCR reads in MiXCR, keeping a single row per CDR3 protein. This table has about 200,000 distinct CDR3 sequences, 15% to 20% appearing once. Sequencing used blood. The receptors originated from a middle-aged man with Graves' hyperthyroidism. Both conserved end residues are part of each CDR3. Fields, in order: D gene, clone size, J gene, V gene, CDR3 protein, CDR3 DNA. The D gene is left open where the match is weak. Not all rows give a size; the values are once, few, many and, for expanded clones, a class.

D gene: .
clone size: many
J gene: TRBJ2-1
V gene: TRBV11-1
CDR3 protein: CASSPYRDLASNEQFF
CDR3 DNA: TGTGCCAGCAGCCCTTACCGGGACCTGGCCTCCAATGAGCAGTTCTTC

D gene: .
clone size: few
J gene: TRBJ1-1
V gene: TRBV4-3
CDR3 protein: CASSQSLLRGTEAFF
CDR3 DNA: TGCGCCAGCAGCCAATCCCTCCTCAGGGGCACTGAAGCTTTCTTT

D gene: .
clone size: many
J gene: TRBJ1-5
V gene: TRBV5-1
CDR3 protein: CASSLAAGGVQPQHF
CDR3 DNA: TGCGCCAGCAGCTTGGCCGCGGGCGGAGTTCAGCCCCAGCATTTT

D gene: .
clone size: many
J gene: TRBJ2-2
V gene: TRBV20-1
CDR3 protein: CSAIRGTGELFF
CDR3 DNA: TGCAGTGCTATTAGGGGAACCGGGGAGCTGTTTTTT

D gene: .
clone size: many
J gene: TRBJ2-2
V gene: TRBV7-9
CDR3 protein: CASSYVGLTGELFF
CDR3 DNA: TGTGCCAGCAGCTACGTGGGGCTCACCGGGGAGCTGTTTTTT

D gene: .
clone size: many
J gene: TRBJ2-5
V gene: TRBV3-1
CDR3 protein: CASSQSSDQETQYF
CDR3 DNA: TGTGCCAGCAGCCAATCATCCGACCAAGAGACCCAGTACTTC

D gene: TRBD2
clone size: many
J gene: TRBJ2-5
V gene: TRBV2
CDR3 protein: CASSDPGLAGGKETQYF
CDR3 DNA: TGTGCCAGCAGTGACCCGGGACTAGCGGGGGGTAAAGAGACCCAGTACTTC

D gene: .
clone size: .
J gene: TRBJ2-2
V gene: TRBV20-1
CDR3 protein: CSATGGVDTGELFF
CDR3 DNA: TGCAGTGCTACCGGGGGCGTTGACACCGGGGAGCTGTTTTTT

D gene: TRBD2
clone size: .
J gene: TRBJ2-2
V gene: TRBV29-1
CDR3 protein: CSVDGGGNTGELFF
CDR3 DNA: TGCAGCGTTGACGGGGGGGGCAACACCGGGGAGCTGTTTTTT

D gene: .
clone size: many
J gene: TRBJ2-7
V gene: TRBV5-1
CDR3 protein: CASSWGDNNYEQYF
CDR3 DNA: TGCGCCAGCAGCTGGGGGGACAACAACTACGAGCAGTACTTC

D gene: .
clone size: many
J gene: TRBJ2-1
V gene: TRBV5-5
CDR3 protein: CASSRGVWRGSYNEQFF
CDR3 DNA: TGTGCCAGCAGCCGAGGGGTTTGGCGGGGCTCCTACAATGAGCAGTTCTTC

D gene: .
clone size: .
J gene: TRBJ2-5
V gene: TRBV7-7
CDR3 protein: CASSRGGDQETQYF
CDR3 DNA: TGTGCCAGCAGCCGAGGGGGGGATCAAGAGACCCAGTACTTC

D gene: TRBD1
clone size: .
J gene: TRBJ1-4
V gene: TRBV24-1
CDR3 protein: CATSDPGTGGEKLFF
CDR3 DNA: TGTGCCACCAGTGACCCCGGGACAGGGGGTGAAAAACTGTTTTTT

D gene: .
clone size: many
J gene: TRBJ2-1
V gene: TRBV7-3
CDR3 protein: CASSPGLLRGNEQFF
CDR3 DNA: TGTGCCAGCAGCCCGGGACTGCTAAGGGGCAATGAGCAGTTCTTC

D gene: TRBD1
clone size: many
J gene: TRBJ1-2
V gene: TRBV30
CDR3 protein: CAWSVRGLSYGYTF
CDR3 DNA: TGTGCCTGGAGTGTCAGGGGGCTGAGTTATGGCTACACCTTC

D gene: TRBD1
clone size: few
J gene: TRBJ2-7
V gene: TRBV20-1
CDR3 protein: CSAGQGAYEQYF
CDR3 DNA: TGCAGCGCTGGACAGGGGGCCTACGAGCAGTACTTC

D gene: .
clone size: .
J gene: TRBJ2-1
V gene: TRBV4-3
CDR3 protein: CASSQEAETVWDEQFF
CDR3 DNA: TGCGCCAGCAGCCAAGAAGCTGAAACCGTTTGGGATGAGCAGTTCTTC

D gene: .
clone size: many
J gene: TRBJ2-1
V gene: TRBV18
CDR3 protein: CASSPLRDNEQFF
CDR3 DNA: TGTGCCAGCTCACCCCTAAGGGACAATGAGCAGTTCTTC

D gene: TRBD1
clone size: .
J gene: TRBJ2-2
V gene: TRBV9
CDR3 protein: CASSVAGQGAVFGELFF
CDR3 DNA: TGTGCCAGCAGCGTAGCGGGCCAGGGGGCAGTATTCGGGGAGCTGTTTTTT

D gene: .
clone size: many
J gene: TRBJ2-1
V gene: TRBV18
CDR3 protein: CASSAARDPGVQFF
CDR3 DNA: TGTGCCAGCTCAGCAGCCCGGGATCCTGGGGTGCAGTTCTTC

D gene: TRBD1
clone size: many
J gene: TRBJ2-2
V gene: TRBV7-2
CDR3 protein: CASSPAGGRELFF
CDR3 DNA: TGTGCCAGCAGCCCCGCAGGGGGCCGGGAGCTGTTTTTT

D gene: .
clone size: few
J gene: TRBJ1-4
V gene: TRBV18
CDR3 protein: CASSPPGRVEKLFF
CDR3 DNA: TGTGCCAGCTCACCACCTGGGAGGGTTGAAAAACTGTTTTTT

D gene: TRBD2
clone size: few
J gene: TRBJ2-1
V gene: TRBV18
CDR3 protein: CASSPPGGLGYNEQFF
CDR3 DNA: TGTGCCAGCTCACCCCCGGGAGGTTTAGGATACAATGAGCAGTTCTTC

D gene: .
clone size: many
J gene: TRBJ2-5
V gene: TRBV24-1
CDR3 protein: CATSDYSRNGQETQYF
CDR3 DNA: TGTGCCACCAGTGATTATTCGCGGAACGGTCAAGAGACCCAGTACTTC

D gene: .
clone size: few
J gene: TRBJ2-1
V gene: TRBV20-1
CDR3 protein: CSARTPAVGEQFF
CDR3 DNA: TGCAGTGCTAGGACTCCTGCGGTTGGGGAGCAGTTCTTC

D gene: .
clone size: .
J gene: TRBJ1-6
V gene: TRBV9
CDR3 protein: CASSITQGYNSPLHF
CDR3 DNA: TGTGCCAGCAGCATCACACAGGGTTATAATTCACCCCTCCACTTT

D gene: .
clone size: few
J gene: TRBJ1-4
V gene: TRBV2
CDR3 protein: CASNRESGANEKLFF
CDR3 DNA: TGTGCCAGCAACCGAGAATCAGGCGCTAATGAAAAACTGTTTTTT

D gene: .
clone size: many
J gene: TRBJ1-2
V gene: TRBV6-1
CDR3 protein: CASRTTWEGEYGYTF
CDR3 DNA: TGTGCCAGCAGGACTACTTGGGAAGGAGAGTATGGCTACACCTTC

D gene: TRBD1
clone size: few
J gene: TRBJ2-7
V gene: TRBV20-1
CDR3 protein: CSARERGTGTYEQYF
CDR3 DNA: TGCAGTGCTAGAGAAAGGGGGACAGGGACCTACGAGCAGTACTTC

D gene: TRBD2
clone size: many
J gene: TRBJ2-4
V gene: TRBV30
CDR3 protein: CAWSRTSGNIQYF
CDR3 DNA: TGTGCCTGGAGTCGGACTAGCGGGAACATTCAGTACTTC

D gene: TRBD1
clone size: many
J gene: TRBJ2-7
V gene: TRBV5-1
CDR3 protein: CASSLAPGTGAYEQYF
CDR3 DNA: TGCGCCAGCAGCTTGGCCCCCGGGACAGGAGCCTACGAGCAGTACTTC

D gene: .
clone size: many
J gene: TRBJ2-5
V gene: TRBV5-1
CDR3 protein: CASSLAGSQETQYF
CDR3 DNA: TGCGCCAGCAGCTTGGCCGGCAGCCAAGAGACCCAGTACTTC